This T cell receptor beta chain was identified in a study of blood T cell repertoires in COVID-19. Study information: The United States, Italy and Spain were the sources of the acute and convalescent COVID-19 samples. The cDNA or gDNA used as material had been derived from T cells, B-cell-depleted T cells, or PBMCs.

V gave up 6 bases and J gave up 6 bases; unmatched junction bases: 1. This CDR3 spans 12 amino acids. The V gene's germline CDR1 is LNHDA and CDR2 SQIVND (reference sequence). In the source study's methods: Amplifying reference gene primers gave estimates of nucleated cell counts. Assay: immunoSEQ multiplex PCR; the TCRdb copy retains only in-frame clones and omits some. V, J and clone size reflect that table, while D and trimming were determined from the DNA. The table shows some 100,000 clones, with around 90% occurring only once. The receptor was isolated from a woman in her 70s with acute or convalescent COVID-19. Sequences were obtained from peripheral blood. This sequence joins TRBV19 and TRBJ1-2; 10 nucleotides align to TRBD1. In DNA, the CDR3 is TGTGCCAGTAGGACAGGGGGCGATGGCTACACCTTC. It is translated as CASRTGGDGYTF.